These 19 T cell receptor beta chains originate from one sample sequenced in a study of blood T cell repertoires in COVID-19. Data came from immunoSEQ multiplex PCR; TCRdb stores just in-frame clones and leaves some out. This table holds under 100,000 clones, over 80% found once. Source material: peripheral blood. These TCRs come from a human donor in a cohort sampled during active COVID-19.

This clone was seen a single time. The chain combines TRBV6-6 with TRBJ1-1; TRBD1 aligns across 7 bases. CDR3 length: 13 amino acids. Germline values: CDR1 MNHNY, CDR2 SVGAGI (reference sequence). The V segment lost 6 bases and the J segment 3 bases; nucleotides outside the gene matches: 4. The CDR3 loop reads CASRAQGDTEAFF. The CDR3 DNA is TGTGCCAGCAGGGCTCAGGGGGACACTGAAGCTTTCTTT.

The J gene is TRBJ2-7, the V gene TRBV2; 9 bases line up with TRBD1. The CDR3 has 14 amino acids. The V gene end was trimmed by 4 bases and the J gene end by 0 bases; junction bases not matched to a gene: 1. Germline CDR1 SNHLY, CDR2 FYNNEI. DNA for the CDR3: TGTGCCAGCAGTGGACAGGGGGGCTCCTACGAGCAGTACTTC. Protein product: CASSGQGGSYEQYF. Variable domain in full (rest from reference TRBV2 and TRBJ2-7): EPEVTQTPSHQVTQMGQEVILRCVPISNHLYFYWYRQILGQKVEFLVSFYNNEISEKSEIFDDQFSVERPDGSNFTLKIRSTKLEDSAMYFCASSGQGGSYEQYFGPGTRLTVT.

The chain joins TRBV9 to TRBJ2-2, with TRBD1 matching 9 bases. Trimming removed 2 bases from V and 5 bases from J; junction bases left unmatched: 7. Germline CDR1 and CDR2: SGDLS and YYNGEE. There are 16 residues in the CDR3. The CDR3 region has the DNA TGTGCCAGCAGCGTTAGGGACAGGGTCAGGACCGGGGAGCTGTTTTTT. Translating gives CASSVRDRVRTGELFF.

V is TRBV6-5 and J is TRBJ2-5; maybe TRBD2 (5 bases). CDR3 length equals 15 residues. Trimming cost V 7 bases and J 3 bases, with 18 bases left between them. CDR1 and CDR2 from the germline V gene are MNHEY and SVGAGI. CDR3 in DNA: TGTGCCAGCACCGGTGGACCGGGATTAAAAGAGACCCAGTACTTC. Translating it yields CASTGGPGLKETQYF.

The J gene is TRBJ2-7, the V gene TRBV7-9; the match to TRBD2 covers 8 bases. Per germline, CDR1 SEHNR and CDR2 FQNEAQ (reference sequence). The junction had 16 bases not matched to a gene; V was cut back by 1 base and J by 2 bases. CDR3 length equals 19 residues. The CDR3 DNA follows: TGTGCCAGCAGCTTAGGGGGCGGGGGGTCTTCTTCCCTTACCTACGAGCAGTACTTC. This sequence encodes CASSLGGGGSSSLTYEQYF.

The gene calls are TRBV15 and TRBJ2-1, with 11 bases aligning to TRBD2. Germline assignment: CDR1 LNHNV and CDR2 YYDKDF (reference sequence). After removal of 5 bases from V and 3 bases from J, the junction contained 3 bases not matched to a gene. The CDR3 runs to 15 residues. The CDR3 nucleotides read TGTGCCACCAGCCGTAGCGGGAGGGTCTACAATGAGCAGTTCTTC. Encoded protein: CATSRSGRVYNEQFF.

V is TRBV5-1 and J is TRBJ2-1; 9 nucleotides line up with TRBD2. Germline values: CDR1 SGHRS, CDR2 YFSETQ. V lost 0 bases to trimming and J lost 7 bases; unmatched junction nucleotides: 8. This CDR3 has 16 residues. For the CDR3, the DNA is TGCGCCAGCAGCTTGGAGGGAGCGGGAGGTCATAATGAGCAGTTCTTC. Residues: CASSLEGAGGHNEQFF.

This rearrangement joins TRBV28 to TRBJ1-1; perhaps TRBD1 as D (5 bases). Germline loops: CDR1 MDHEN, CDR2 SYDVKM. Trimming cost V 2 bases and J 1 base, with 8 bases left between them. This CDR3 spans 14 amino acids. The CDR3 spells CASSLVGRNTEAFF. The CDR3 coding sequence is TGTGCCAGCAGTTTAGTGGGGCGGAACACTGAAGCTTTCTTT.

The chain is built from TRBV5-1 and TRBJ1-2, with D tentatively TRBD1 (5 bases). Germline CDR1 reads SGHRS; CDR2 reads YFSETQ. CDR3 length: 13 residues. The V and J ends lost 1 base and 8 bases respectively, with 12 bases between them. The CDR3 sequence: CASSLMTDEGYTF. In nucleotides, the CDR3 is TGCGCCAGCAGCTTGATGACAGATGAGGGCTACACCTTC.

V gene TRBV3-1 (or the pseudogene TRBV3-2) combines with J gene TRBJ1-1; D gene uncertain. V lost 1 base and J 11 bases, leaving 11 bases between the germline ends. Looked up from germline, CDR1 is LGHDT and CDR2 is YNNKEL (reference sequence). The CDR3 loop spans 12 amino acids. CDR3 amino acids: CASSQGRWRAFF. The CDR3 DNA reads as TGTGCCAGCAGCCAAGGGCGCTGGCGGGCTTTCTTT.

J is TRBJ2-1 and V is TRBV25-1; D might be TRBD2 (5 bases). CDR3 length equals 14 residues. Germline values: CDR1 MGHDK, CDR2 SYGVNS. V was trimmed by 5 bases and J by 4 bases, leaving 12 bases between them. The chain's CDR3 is CASSNAGGYNEQFF. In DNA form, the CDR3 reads TGTGCCAGCAGTAACGCGGGTGGGTACAATGAGCAGTTCTTC.

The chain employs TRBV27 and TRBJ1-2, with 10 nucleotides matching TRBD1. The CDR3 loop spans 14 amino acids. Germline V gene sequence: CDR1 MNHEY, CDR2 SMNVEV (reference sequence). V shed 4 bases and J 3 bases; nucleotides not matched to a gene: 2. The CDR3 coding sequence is TGTGCCAGCAGTTCCGGGACAGGGGACTATGGCTACACCTTC. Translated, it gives CASSSGTGDYGYTF.

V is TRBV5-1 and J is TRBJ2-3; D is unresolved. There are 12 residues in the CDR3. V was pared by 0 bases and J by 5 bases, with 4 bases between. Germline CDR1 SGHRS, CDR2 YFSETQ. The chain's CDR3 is CASSLGRDTQYF. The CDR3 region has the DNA TGCGCCAGCAGCTTGGGGAGAGATACGCAGTATTTT.

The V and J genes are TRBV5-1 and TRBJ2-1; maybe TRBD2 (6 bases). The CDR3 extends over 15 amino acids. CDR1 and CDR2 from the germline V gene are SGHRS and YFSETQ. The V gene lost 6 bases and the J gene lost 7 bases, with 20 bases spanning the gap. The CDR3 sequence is CASTPGVTSRNEQFF. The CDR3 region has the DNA TGCGCCAGCACCCCGGGGGTCACTAGCCGGAATGAGCAGTTCTTC.

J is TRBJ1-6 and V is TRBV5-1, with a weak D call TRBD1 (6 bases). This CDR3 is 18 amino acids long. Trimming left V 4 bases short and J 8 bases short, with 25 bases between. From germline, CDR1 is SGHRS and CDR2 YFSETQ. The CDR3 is CASSPVTNRKGGHSPLHF. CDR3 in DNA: TGCGCCAGCAGCCCCGTGACGAACAGGAAAGGGGGACATTCACCCCTCCACTTT.

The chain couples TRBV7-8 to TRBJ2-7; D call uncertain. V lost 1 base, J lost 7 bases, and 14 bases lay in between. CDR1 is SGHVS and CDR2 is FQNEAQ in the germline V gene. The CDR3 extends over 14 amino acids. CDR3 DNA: TGTGCCAGCAGCTTAGTCGAGCAAGATAAAGAGCAGTACTTC. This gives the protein CASSLVEQDKEQYF.

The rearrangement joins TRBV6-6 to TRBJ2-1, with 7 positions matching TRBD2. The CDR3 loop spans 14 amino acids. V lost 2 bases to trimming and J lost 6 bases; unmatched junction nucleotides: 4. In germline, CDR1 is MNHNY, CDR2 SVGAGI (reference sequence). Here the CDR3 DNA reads TGTGCCAGCAGTTACGTGGGAGGGCGCAATGAGCAGTTCTTC. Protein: CASSYVGGRNEQFF.

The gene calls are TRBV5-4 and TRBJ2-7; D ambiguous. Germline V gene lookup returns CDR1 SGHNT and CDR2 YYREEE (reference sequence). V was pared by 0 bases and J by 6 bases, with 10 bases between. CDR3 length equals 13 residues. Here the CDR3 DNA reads TGTGCCAGCAGCTTGGAACGGTGGAGCGAGCAGTACTTC. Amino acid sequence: CASSLERWSEQYF.

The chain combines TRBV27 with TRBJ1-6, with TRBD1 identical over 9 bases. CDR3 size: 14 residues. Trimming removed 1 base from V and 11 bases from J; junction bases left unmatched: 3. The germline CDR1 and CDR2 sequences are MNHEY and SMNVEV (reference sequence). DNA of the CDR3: TGTGCCAGCAGTTTATTCGGGACAGGGCCACCCCTCCACTTT. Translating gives CASSLFGTGPPLHF.